This T cell receptor (beta chain) is drawn from a study of blood T cell repertoires in COVID-19. The protocol was immunoSEQ multiplex PCR, while the TCRdb copy is restricted to in-frame clones and leaves out a portion. The sample has 73,000 or so clones, 75% to 90% seen once; the top ten hold about 8%. This clone was observed once. The germline V gene encodes CDR1 MDHEN and CDR2 SYDVKM. This CDR3 region has 14 residues. J was trimmed by 2 bases and V by 7 bases; bases with no gene match: 5. V usage is TRBV28 and J usage is TRBJ2-1; TRBD2 matches at 7 bases. The sequenced material came from peripheral blood. The receptor comes from a man between 25 and 39 years old with acute or convalescent COVID-19. This chain's CDR3 is CASIAGEAYNEQFF. CDR3 bases: TGTGCCAGCATCGCGGGAGAGGCCTACAATGAGCAGTTCTTC. The variable domain in full, completed from reference TRBV28 and TRBJ2-1, reads DVKVTQSSRYLVKRTGEKVFLECVQDMDHENMFWYRQDPGLGLRLIYFSYDVKMKEKGDIPEGYSVSREKKERFSLILESASTNQTSMYLCASIAGEAYNEQFFGPGTRLTVL.